This TCR beta chain was observed in a study of cytomegalovirus exposure and HLA in healthy donors. Points from the study as a whole: The study assumed roughly uniform donor sequencing depth for presence/absence analyses.

On this clone: Its antigen is not known.

In the PCR, 60 Vbeta and 13 Jbeta primers were used. Some clones are missing from TCRdb's copy, which holds only in-frame ones; the method was immunoSEQ multiplex PCR. In the table there are 120,000 or so clones, about 84% of which are singletons. There are 15 residues in the CDR3. V dropped 3 bases and J dropped 1; count of bases not matched to a gene: 5. Germline V CDR1 and CDR2: SEHNR, FQNEAQ (reference sequence). The sequence was obtained from a man aged 18 to 29 in good health and CMV-seropositive. V and J are TRBV7-9 and TRBJ1-1; 7 bases line up with TRBD1. The sequencing input was PBMCs. CDR3 sequence (DNA): TGTGCCAGCAGCTTCGGCAGGGGGGCGAACACTGAAGCTTTCTTT. It codes for CASSFGRGANTEAFF.